A selection of T cell receptor beta chains follows, all from one sample in a study of blood T cell repertoires in COVID-19. Sequenced by immunoSEQ multiplex PCR; TCRdb stores in-frame clones only, minus some. The data show approximately 250,000 clones, under 95% seen once. Sequencing was done on a sample of PBMCs or T cells enriched from blood (not recorded which). The receptors were sampled from a man between 35 and 55 years old who had been exposed to COVID-19. CDR3s include the opening cysteine and the closing phenylalanine or tryptophan. A D gene is named only where the DNA matches it firmly. The size entry is marked missing in some rows and otherwise reads once, few, many or a size class.

CDR3aa: CASSFQGAGDTEAFF
CDR3nt: TGCGCCAGCAGCTTTCAGGGGGCGGGGGACACTGAAGCTTTCTTT
j_gene: TRBJ1-1
v_gene: TRBV5-1
abundance: -
d_gene: TRBD1

CDR3aa: CASGGMRDEQFF
CDR3nt: TGCGCCAGCGGTGGGATGAGGGATGAGCAGTTCTTC
j_gene: TRBJ2-1
v_gene: TRBV4-1
abundance: -
d_gene: -

CDR3aa: CASSLLTGDYGYTF
CDR3nt: TGTGCCAGCAGTCTACTGACAGGAGACTATGGCTACACCTTC
j_gene: TRBJ1-2
v_gene: TRBV28
abundance: -
d_gene: -

CDR3aa: CAIFGGGLYNEQFF
CDR3nt: TGTGCCATCTTCGGTGGCGGACTCTACAATGAGCAGTTCTTC
j_gene: TRBJ2-1
v_gene: TRBV10-3
abundance: -
d_gene: -

CDR3aa: CSVAGLAKVQYF
CDR3nt: TGCAGCGTTGCCGGACTAGCGAAGGTGCAGTACTTC
j_gene: TRBJ2-7
v_gene: TRBV29-1
abundance: once
d_gene: TRBD2

CDR3aa: CASSADRGYTF
CDR3nt: TGCGCCAGCAGCGCGGACAGGGGCTACACCTTC
j_gene: TRBJ1-2
v_gene: TRBV5-1
abundance: -
d_gene: TRBD1

CDR3aa: CASSLGIASYNEQFF
CDR3nt: TGTGCCAGCAGCTTAGGGATAGCCTCCTACAATGAGCAGTTCTTC
j_gene: TRBJ2-1
v_gene: TRBV11-3
abundance: -
d_gene: -

CDR3aa: CASSVGDREHQETQYF
CDR3nt: TGTGCCAGCAGCGTAGGCGATCGGGAACACCAAGAGACCCAGTACTTC
j_gene: TRBJ2-5
v_gene: TRBV9
abundance: -
d_gene: -

CDR3aa: CASSIGQTNTEAFF
CDR3nt: TGTGCCAGTAGTATTGGGCAGACGAACACTGAAGCTTTCTTT
j_gene: TRBJ1-1
v_gene: TRBV19
abundance: -
d_gene: -

CDR3aa: CASSQSTGRLSGANVLTF
CDR3nt: TGCGCCAGCAGCCAGTCAACAGGGAGACTCTCTGGGGCCAACGTCCTGACTTTC
j_gene: TRBJ2-6
v_gene: TRBV4-1
abundance: -
d_gene: -

CDR3aa: CASSEETGGVGYTF
CDR3nt: TGCGCCAGCAGCGAGGAGACAGGGGGCGTTGGCTACACCTTC
j_gene: TRBJ1-2
v_gene: TRBV5-1
abundance: -
d_gene: TRBD1

CDR3aa: CASSDRQENTEAFF
CDR3nt: TGTGCCAGCAGTGACCGACAGGAGAACACTGAAGCTTTCTTT
j_gene: TRBJ1-1
v_gene: TRBV2
abundance: -
d_gene: -

CDR3aa: CASSLVQETQYF
CDR3nt: TGTGCCAGCAGCTTGGTACAAGAGACCCAGTACTTC
j_gene: TRBJ2-5
v_gene: TRBV5-6
abundance: -
d_gene: -

CDR3aa: CASQDREGEKLFF
CDR3nt: TGTGCCAGCCAGGACAGGGAAGGGGAAAAACTGTTTTTT
j_gene: TRBJ1-4
v_gene: TRBV19
abundance: -
d_gene: TRBD1

CDR3aa: CASSPSPRQGGHLNYEQYF
CDR3nt: TGTGCCAGCAGCCCGTCCCCACGGCAGGGAGGACACCTTAACTACGAGCAGTACTTC
j_gene: TRBJ2-7
v_gene: TRBV13
abundance: -
d_gene: -

CDR3aa: CASSLPSGTSGRQEQFF
CDR3nt: TGTGCCAGCAGTTTACCCAGCGGGACTAGCGGGAGACAGGAGCAGTTCTTC
j_gene: TRBJ2-1
v_gene: TRBV28
abundance: once
d_gene: TRBD2

CDR3aa: CASSTQTGTNTEAFF
CDR3nt: TGTGCCAGCAGTACTCAAACAGGGACGAACACTGAAGCTTTCTTT
j_gene: TRBJ1-1
v_gene: TRBV9
abundance: -
d_gene: -

CDR3aa: CASSAGFYSGANVLTF
CDR3nt: TGTGCCAGCAGTGCTGGCTTTTACTCTGGGGCCAACGTCCTGACTTTC
j_gene: TRBJ2-6
v_gene: TRBV2
abundance: once
d_gene: -

CDR3aa: CASDIAGGHTDTQYF
CDR3nt: TGTGCCAGCGATATAGCGGGAGGACACACAGATACGCAGTATTTT
j_gene: TRBJ2-3
v_gene: TRBV2
abundance: -
d_gene: TRBD2

CDR3aa: CASSVGAGQGGEKLFF
CDR3nt: TGTGCCAGCAGCGTAGGAGCGGGACAGGGTGGTGAAAAACTGTTTTTT
j_gene: TRBJ1-4
v_gene: TRBV9
abundance: -
d_gene: TRBD1

CDR3aa: CASSYGGQPQHF
CDR3nt: TGTGCCAGCAGTTACGGGGGGCAGCCCCAGCATTTT
j_gene: TRBJ1-5
v_gene: TRBV6-2/TRBV6-3
abundance: -
d_gene: -

CDR3aa: CASSGGQKENYGYTF
CDR3nt: TGTGCCAGCAGCGGGGGACAGAAAGAAAACTATGGCTACACCTTC
j_gene: TRBJ1-2
v_gene: TRBV7-9
abundance: -
d_gene: TRBD1

CDR3aa: CASSYSKGDLAKNIQYF
CDR3nt: TGTGCCAGCAGTTACTCAAAGGGGGATCTAGCCAAAAACATTCAGTACTTC
j_gene: TRBJ2-4
v_gene: TRBV6-2/TRBV6-3
abundance: -
d_gene: -

CDR3aa: CASSQGNTEAFF
CDR3nt: TGTGCCAGCAGCCAGGGAAACACTGAAGCTTTCTTT
j_gene: TRBJ1-1
v_gene: TRBV7-3
abundance: -
d_gene: -

CDR3aa: CATSRGGTTEKETQYF
CDR3nt: TGTGCCACCAGCAGAGGAGGGACTACAGAAAAAGAGACCCAGTACTTC
j_gene: TRBJ2-5
v_gene: TRBV15
abundance: -
d_gene: TRBD2

CDR3aa: CASSLGGTSTYEQYF
CDR3nt: TGTGCCAGCAGTTTAGGGGGGACTTCGACCTACGAGCAGTACTTC
j_gene: TRBJ2-7
v_gene: TRBV27
abundance: -
d_gene: -